Here is one TCR beta chain with its context. Antigen: not known. This entry is derived from a study of shared clonotypes between healthy human individuals. Whole-study context: Sampling drew on donors who were two women and a few men aged 18 to 49. The plates for each donor numbered three CD4 naive, three CD4 memory, two CD8 naive and one CD8 memory. Whole-study results and caveats: Shared across four donors were around 4.7% of the naive CD4 clonotypes. It was anticipated that sequencing depth would influence how many clonotypes donors shared.

Per the germline V gene, CDR1 is MDHEN and CDR2 is SYDVKM. The CDR3 consists of 18 residues. The V end was cut by 1 base, the J end by 4 bases, with 19 bases between. In the naive CD8 group, cells lacked CD45RO and were positively selected for CCR7, so terminally differentiated effector memory CD45RA+ cells were left out. Only in-frame clones appear in the TCRdb table, and some are missing; sequencing was by immunoSEQ multiplex PCR. The sample lists about 820,000 clones, 80% to 95% occurring once. This sequence originates from a man aged 25 to 40 in good health. This chain connects TRBV28 to TRBJ2-2; D unresolved. The sample taken for sequencing was naive CD8+ T cells sorted from blood. The DNA of the CDR3 is TGTGCCAGCAGTTTATTGCCCAGACTGGGATTTCCCACCGGGGAGCTGTTTTTT. Translated, it gives CASSLLPRLGFPTGELFF.